Listed below are T cell receptor beta chains from one sample, sequenced in a study of shared clonotypes between healthy human individuals. Generated by immunoSEQ multiplex PCR, the TCRdb table keeps only in-frame clones and is missing some. The data hold about 870,000 clones, with roughly 92% observed a single time. Sequences were obtained from naive CD8+ T cells sorted from blood. The receptors stem from a man between 25 and 39 years old in good health. CDR3s include the opening cysteine and the closing phenylalanine or tryptophan. A D gene is named only where the DNA matches it firmly. Size is stated for part of the rows, as once, few or many counts, or as a class when the clone is expanded.

CDR3 DNA: TGTGCCAGCAGGGGGGGCCCTAATGAGCAGTTCTTC
CDR3 protein: CASRGGPNEQFF
D gene: -
V gene: TRBV2
clone size: -
J gene: TRBJ2-1

CDR3 DNA: TGTGCCAGCAGCTCCCCCGGGGTTTGGACCGGGGAGCTGTTTTTT
CDR3 protein: CASSSPGVWTGELFF
D gene: -
V gene: TRBV7-9
clone size: -
J gene: TRBJ2-2

CDR3 DNA: TGTGCCAGCAGCGTAGAATTTGGAGGGCAGGGACTCACAGATACGCAGTATTTT
CDR3 protein: CASSVEFGGQGLTDTQYF
D gene: -
V gene: TRBV9
clone size: -
J gene: TRBJ2-3

CDR3 DNA: TGTGCCAGCGTAGGGACGCATGCGGGGCGGTACTATGAGCAGTTCTTC
CDR3 protein: CASVGTHAGRYYEQFF
D gene: -
V gene: TRBV27
clone size: -
J gene: TRBJ2-1

CDR3 DNA: TGTGCCAGCAGCTTAGCGCTCTTGGGGCCAGGTGGACACGCAACTAATGAAAAACTGTTTTTT
CDR3 protein: CASSLALLGPGGHATNEKLFF
D gene: -
V gene: TRBV13
clone size: -
J gene: TRBJ1-4

CDR3 DNA: TGTGCCAGCAGTTTCCCCGGAAGCGACTACCAAGAGACCCAGTACTTC
CDR3 protein: CASSFPGSDYQETQYF
D gene: -
V gene: TRBV28
clone size: -
J gene: TRBJ2-5

CDR3 DNA: TGCGCCAGCAGCCCTCGGACTAGCGGGAGTCCGGGCTACAATGAGCAGTTCTTC
CDR3 protein: CASSPRTSGSPGYNEQFF
D gene: TRBD2
V gene: TRBV5-1
clone size: -
J gene: TRBJ2-1

CDR3 DNA: TGTGCCAGCAGCTTGGAGGACACCCCCTACGAGCAGTACTTC
CDR3 protein: CASSLEDTPYEQYF
D gene: -
V gene: TRBV5-4
clone size: -
J gene: TRBJ2-7

CDR3 DNA: TGTGCCAGCAGCACCAAGACAGGGGGGATGGTGAACACTGAAGCTTTCTTT
CDR3 protein: CASSTKTGGMVNTEAFF
D gene: TRBD1
V gene: TRBV7-9
clone size: -
J gene: TRBJ1-1

CDR3 DNA: TGTGCCAGCAGCGTAGACAGGGTGGCCTACGAGCAGTACTTC
CDR3 protein: CASSVDRVAYEQYF
D gene: -
V gene: TRBV9
clone size: -
J gene: TRBJ2-7

CDR3 DNA: TGTGCTAGTGGTTTGGCAAATTCGACAGGGAACACCGGGGAGCTGTTTTTT
CDR3 protein: CASGLANSTGNTGELFF
D gene: -
V gene: TRBV12-5
clone size: -
J gene: TRBJ2-2

CDR3 DNA: TGCGCCAGCAGCTTCGGGGGGATCTACGAGCAGTACTTC
CDR3 protein: CASSFGGIYEQYF
D gene: TRBD2
V gene: TRBV5-1
clone size: -
J gene: TRBJ2-7

CDR3 DNA: TGCGCCAGCAGCCAAGAGCCACCTTTCGGCGGGGTCAATGAGCAGTTCTTC
CDR3 protein: CASSQEPPFGGVNEQFF
D gene: -
V gene: TRBV4-1
clone size: -
J gene: TRBJ2-1

CDR3 DNA: TGTGCCAGCAGCTCAAGGGACAGGGTCGCTGAGCAGTTCTTC
CDR3 protein: CASSSRDRVAEQFF
D gene: TRBD1
V gene: TRBV7-8
clone size: -
J gene: TRBJ2-1

CDR3 DNA: TGTGCCAGCACCGACCGGACCGATACGCAGTATTTT
CDR3 protein: CASTDRTDTQYF
D gene: -
V gene: TRBV27
clone size: -
J gene: TRBJ2-3

CDR3 DNA: TGTGCCAGCAGCTTAGATTTCGTAGGGAGCTCCTACGAGCAGTACTTC
CDR3 protein: CASSLDFVGSSYEQYF
D gene: -
V gene: TRBV11-2
clone size: -
J gene: TRBJ2-7

CDR3 DNA: TGTGCCAGCAGTCAACTACCTCAGGGATTGGGGGAGACCCAGTACTTC
CDR3 protein: CASSQLPQGLGETQYF
D gene: -
V gene: TRBV27
clone size: once
J gene: TRBJ2-5

CDR3 DNA: TGTGCCAGCAGTTTCGGCCAGGGAAGCAATCAGCCCCAGCATTTT
CDR3 protein: CASSFGQGSNQPQHF
D gene: -
V gene: TRBV27
clone size: -
J gene: TRBJ1-5

CDR3 DNA: TGTGCCAGCAGTTATCGGCAGGGGGCGACGAATGAGCAGTTCTTC
CDR3 protein: CASSYRQGATNEQFF
D gene: TRBD1
V gene: TRBV6-5
clone size: once
J gene: TRBJ2-1

CDR3 DNA: TGTGCCAGCAGTACCCGGGACAGGGTTGTTGAAGCTTTCTTT
CDR3 protein: CASSTRDRVVEAFF
D gene: TRBD1
V gene: TRBV27
clone size: -
J gene: TRBJ1-1

CDR3 DNA: TGTGCCAGCAGCTTAGCCAAAGGGCCAGTCGCTAATGAAAAACTGTTTTTT
CDR3 protein: CASSLAKGPVANEKLFF
D gene: -
V gene: TRBV7-9
clone size: -
J gene: TRBJ1-4

CDR3 DNA: TGTGCCAGCAGTTTAGGGACTGAAGCTTTCTTT
CDR3 protein: CASSLGTEAFF
D gene: -
V gene: TRBV6-5
clone size: once
J gene: TRBJ1-1

CDR3 DNA: TGTGCCAGCAGTGAATTTATGAACACTGAAGCTTTCTTT
CDR3 protein: CASSEFMNTEAFF
D gene: -
V gene: TRBV25-1
clone size: -
J gene: TRBJ1-1

CDR3 DNA: TGTGCCAGCTCCCGAGACGGAGGGATGTACAATGAGCAGTTCTTC
CDR3 protein: CASSRDGGMYNEQFF
D gene: -
V gene: TRBV11-3
clone size: -
J gene: TRBJ2-1

CDR3 DNA: TGTGCCACCAGCGACACTAGCGGGAGACGCGAGCAGTACTTC
CDR3 protein: CATSDTSGRREQYF
D gene: TRBD2
V gene: TRBV15
clone size: -
J gene: TRBJ2-7

CDR3 DNA: TGTGCCAGCAGCTTATATGCAGGGGGCAATCAGCCCCAGCATTTT
CDR3 protein: CASSLYAGGNQPQHF
D gene: -
V gene: TRBV7-2
clone size: -
J gene: TRBJ1-5

CDR3 DNA: TGTGCCAGTAGTATAGATCAGGGTTCTGGGGCCAACGTCCTGACTTTC
CDR3 protein: CASSIDQGSGANVLTF
D gene: -
V gene: TRBV19
clone size: -
J gene: TRBJ2-6

CDR3 DNA: TGCGCCAGCAGCTTGGTGGCGGGAGAAGAGACCCAGTACTTC
CDR3 protein: CASSLVAGEETQYF
D gene: TRBD2
V gene: TRBV5-1
clone size: once
J gene: TRBJ2-5

CDR3 DNA: TGTGCCAGCAGGACGAGCCGGGACAGGGTTTTTTGGTACTTC
CDR3 protein: CASRTSRDRVFWYF
D gene: TRBD1
V gene: TRBV6-6
clone size: -
J gene: TRBJ2-4

CDR3 DNA: TGTGCCCTGGGGGCCTACAATGAGCAGTTCTTC
CDR3 protein: CALGAYNEQFF
D gene: -
V gene: TRBV2
clone size: -
J gene: TRBJ2-1

CDR3 DNA: TGTGCCAGCAGCTATACTACAGGAGCCTACGAGCAGTACTTC
CDR3 protein: CASSYTTGAYEQYF
D gene: -
V gene: TRBV7-2
clone size: -
J gene: TRBJ2-7

CDR3 DNA: TGTGCCAGCTCACCAGGGGGCCCTAGGAGCTCCTACAATGAGCAGTTCTTC
CDR3 protein: CASSPGGPRSSYNEQFF
D gene: -
V gene: TRBV18
clone size: once
J gene: TRBJ2-1

CDR3 DNA: TGTGCCAGCAGTTTTGGGCTAGCGGGAGCAGATACGCAGTATTTT
CDR3 protein: CASSFGLAGADTQYF
D gene: TRBD2
V gene: TRBV27
clone size: -
J gene: TRBJ2-3

CDR3 DNA: TGTGCCAGCAGCTTCAGGGTAGGAGCTGAAGCTTTCTTT
CDR3 protein: CASSFRVGAEAFF
D gene: -
V gene: TRBV7-6
clone size: -
J gene: TRBJ1-1

CDR3 DNA: TGTGCCAGTAGTATAGTCGAAACAAGCGGAGGCTACACCTTC
CDR3 protein: CASSIVETSGGYTF
D gene: -
V gene: TRBV19
clone size: -
J gene: TRBJ1-2

CDR3 DNA: TGTGCCAGCAGCTTAGTATATAGAGCGGGAGCTTACGAGCAGTACTTC
CDR3 protein: CASSLVYRAGAYEQYF
D gene: TRBD2
V gene: TRBV11-2
clone size: -
J gene: TRBJ2-7

CDR3 DNA: TGCGCCAGCAGCCAGCCAGCCCGGGGAATGACTGACACTGAAGCTTTCTTT
CDR3 protein: CASSQPARGMTDTEAFF
D gene: -
V gene: TRBV4-1
clone size: -
J gene: TRBJ1-1

CDR3 DNA: TGTGCCTGGAGACGGGACTCCTACGAGCAGTACTTC
CDR3 protein: CAWRRDSYEQYF
D gene: -
V gene: TRBV30
clone size: -
J gene: TRBJ2-7

CDR3 DNA: TGTGCCAGCAAGTTGGGCCGGGGCAATGAGCAGTTCTTC
CDR3 protein: CASKLGRGNEQFF
D gene: -
V gene: TRBV2
clone size: few
J gene: TRBJ2-1

CDR3 DNA: TGTGCCACCTCGGGATATAGCAATCAGCCCCAGCATTTT
CDR3 protein: CATSGYSNQPQHF
D gene: -
V gene: TRBV7-8
clone size: -
J gene: TRBJ1-5

CDR3 DNA: TGTGCCAGCAGCACCGCGTGGGGGCCCTACGAGCAGTACTTC
CDR3 protein: CASSTAWGPYEQYF
D gene: -
V gene: TRBV7-9
clone size: -
J gene: TRBJ2-7

CDR3 DNA: TGTGCCATCAGATCCGCGGGAGGCGAGGATGAGCAGTTCTTC
CDR3 protein: CAIRSAGGEDEQFF
D gene: TRBD2
V gene: TRBV10-3
clone size: -
J gene: TRBJ2-1

CDR3 DNA: TGCGCCAGCAGTGAGATAGCGGGTGCCTCCTACGAGCAGTACTTC
CDR3 protein: CASSEIAGASYEQYF
D gene: TRBD2
V gene: TRBV10-1
clone size: -
J gene: TRBJ2-7

CDR3 DNA: TGTGCCAGCAGTGAAGCCATACTAGCGGGAGTTAACAATGAGCAGTTCTTC
CDR3 protein: CASSEAILAGVNNEQFF
D gene: TRBD2
V gene: TRBV2
clone size: -
J gene: TRBJ2-1

CDR3 DNA: TGTGCCAGCAGCTTGACAGAGTCGTTGTCTACCTACGAGCAGTACTTC
CDR3 protein: CASSLTESLSTYEQYF
D gene: -
V gene: TRBV7-9
clone size: -
J gene: TRBJ2-7

CDR3 DNA: TGTGCCAGCAGCGTAGAGGACAATGAGCAGTTCTTC
CDR3 protein: CASSVEDNEQFF
D gene: -
V gene: TRBV9
clone size: -
J gene: TRBJ2-1

CDR3 DNA: TGTGCCAGCAGCTTAGAAAGCGGGGGGAACACCGGGGAGCTGTTTTTT
CDR3 protein: CASSLESGGNTGELFF
D gene: TRBD2
V gene: TRBV11-2
clone size: -
J gene: TRBJ2-2

CDR3 DNA: TGTGCCAGCAGTGAACCCGGGGCAGGGTCATTCAATGAGCAGTTCTTC
CDR3 protein: CASSEPGAGSFNEQFF
D gene: -
V gene: TRBV6-1
clone size: -
J gene: TRBJ2-1

CDR3 DNA: TGTGCCGGAGGGGGGGGCAGACAAGAGCAGTACTTC
CDR3 protein: CAGGGGRQEQYF
D gene: -
V gene: TRBV6-6
clone size: -
J gene: TRBJ2-7

CDR3 DNA: TGTGCCAGCAGCTCCCGTCGCTTGGGTGAAAAACTGTTTTTT
CDR3 protein: CASSSRRLGEKLFF
D gene: -
V gene: TRBV7-8
clone size: -
J gene: TRBJ1-4

CDR3 DNA: TGTGCCAGCAGTCCTCGACAGACTAGGGTAAATGGCTACACCTTC
CDR3 protein: CASSPRQTRVNGYTF
D gene: -
V gene: TRBV2
clone size: once
J gene: TRBJ1-2

CDR3 DNA: TGTGCCAGCGGCCGGAGATTAGATACGCAGTATTTT
CDR3 protein: CASGRRLDTQYF
D gene: -
V gene: TRBV27
clone size: -
J gene: TRBJ2-3

CDR3 DNA: TGTGCCAGCAGTTTAATAGCGGGGAAGAACAATGAGCAGTTCTTC
CDR3 protein: CASSLIAGKNNEQFF
D gene: TRBD2
V gene: TRBV27
clone size: -
J gene: TRBJ2-1

CDR3 DNA: TGTGCCAGCAGCTCCTTAAAGACAGGGGGGGACGAGCAGTACTTC
CDR3 protein: CASSSLKTGGDEQYF
D gene: TRBD1
V gene: TRBV5-8
clone size: -
J gene: TRBJ2-7

CDR3 DNA: TGTGCCAGCAGGACTAGCGGGAATTACAATGAGCAGTTCTTC
CDR3 protein: CASRTSGNYNEQFF
D gene: TRBD2
V gene: TRBV27
clone size: -
J gene: TRBJ2-1

CDR3 DNA: TGTGCCACCAGCAGAGACCCTACGTGGACTAGCGGGAGAGCAGATACGCAGTATTTT
CDR3 protein: CATSRDPTWTSGRADTQYF
D gene: TRBD2
V gene: TRBV15
clone size: -
J gene: TRBJ2-3

CDR3 DNA: TGCGCCAGCAGCCAAGATACGCTGACTAGCGGAACGTTACATACGCAGTATTTT
CDR3 protein: CASSQDTLTSGTLHTQYF
D gene: TRBD2
V gene: TRBV4-3
clone size: -
J gene: TRBJ2-3

CDR3 DNA: TGTGCCAGCAGCCCGTCTGCCGGGGAGAACACTGAAGCTTTCTTT
CDR3 protein: CASSPSAGENTEAFF
D gene: -
V gene: TRBV7-6
clone size: -
J gene: TRBJ1-1

CDR3 DNA: TGTGCCAGCAGTACCCCGTTGGGAAAACTGTTTTTT
CDR3 protein: CASSTPLGKLFF
D gene: -
V gene: TRBV27
clone size: -
J gene: TRBJ1-4